This TCR beta chain was obtained from a study of human T cells and chemical hapten exposure. This clonotype was observed at least ten times. The antigen is undetermined. Study conclusions and caveats: Once DPC sensitization occurred, TCRs above 1 in 1000 frequency showed no change.

Whole blood that had not been fractionated was the source of extracted total RNA. MiXCR was run by TCRdb on the 5' RACE reads, yielding one entry per CDR3 protein. The sample lists about 140,000 distinct CDR3 sequences; around 4.4% were seen once. The V end lost 1 base, the J end lost 0 bases, and 10 bases lay between the germline ends. CDR1 SGHTA and CDR2 FQGNSA come from the germline V gene. This CDR3 comprises 16 residues. The sequence derives from a female donor in good health. The rearrangement uses TRBV7-2 and TRBJ1-3; perhaps TRBD1 as D (6 bases). The CDR3 reads CASSLGGQYSGNTIYF. The CDR3 nucleotides are TGTGCCAGCAGCTTAGGAGGACAGTACTCTGGAAACACCATATATTTT.